These 27 T cell receptor beta chains were sequenced from one sample in a study of CD8+CD57+ T cells in acquired aplastic anemia (dated by TCRdb to between 2017 and 2018). The sequencer listed for this sample is Illumina HiSeq 2000. Profiling of TCR beta VDJ combinations and CDR3 sequences used genomic DNA as the template. TCRdb reanalyzed the raw reads on its own, using fastp at Q25 for trimming and MiXCR for clone calling, and kept in-frame beta chains. Each CDR3 protein gets just one entry, which takes the most common genes and DNA from the rows behind it. The sample table shows about 200,000 distinct CDR3 sequences, and less than 75% are seen once. The ten top clones hold about 60% of the sample. Flow cytometry had shown CD8+CD57+ cell expansion in the patients selected for sequencing. The sample consisted of sorted CD4+, CD8+, or CD8+CD57+ T cells (not recorded which) from PBMCs. These receptor sequences come from a human donor with aplastic anemia.

The rearrangement links TRBV2 to TRBJ1-6; no definite D call. The CDR3 totals 15 residues. Trimming left V 3 bases short and J 6 bases short, with 12 bases between. Germline V CDR1 and CDR2: SNHLY, FYNNEI. CDR3 protein: CASSDRPGSNSPLHF. The CDR3 bases are TGTGCCAGCAGTGATAGACCTGGCTCTAATTCACCCCTCCACTTT.

This clonotype was observed at least ten times. The V and J genes are TRBV9 and TRBJ1-2, with D perhaps matching TRBD1 (5 bases). Between the trimmed V and J ends, which lost 2 bases and 4 bases, there was a span of 15 bases. Germline values: CDR1 SGDLS, CDR2 YYNGEE. The CDR3 sequence is 15 residues long. CDR3 loop: CASSVNGGFLYGYTF. Written as DNA, the CDR3 is TGTGCCAGCAGCGTTAATGGGGGTTTCCTCTATGGCTACACCTTC.

The gene calls are TRBV2 and TRBJ2-7, with 7 bases that match TRBD2. V was pared by 7 bases and J by 4 bases, with 10 bases of the junction left unmatched. The germline V gene encodes CDR1 SNHLY and CDR2 FYNNEI. The CDR3 length is 14 residues. The CDR3 sequence: CASIKGLTNYEQYF. DNA of the CDR3: TGTGCCAGCATCAAGGGACTAACTAATTACGAGCAGTACTTC.

The genes are TRBV25-1 and TRBJ1-4; 10 bases map to TRBD1. The V segment lost 6 bases and the J segment 5 bases; nucleotides outside the gene matches: 6. CDR1 is MGHDK, CDR2 SYGVNS, per germline. This CDR3 has 15 residues. The CDR3 region is CASRLPGQGNEKLFF. The CDR3 DNA is TGTGCCAGCAGATTACCGGGACAGGGGAATGAAAAACTGTTTTTT.

This clonotype was observed a single time. This chain uses TRBV20-1 with TRBJ2-7; 13 bases line up with TRBD2. Germline CDR1 is DFQATT and CDR2 is SNEGSKA (reference sequence). Germline trimming cut 1 base from V and 5 bases from J; bases unmatched to any gene: 5. This CDR3 spans 15 amino acids. The CDR3 coding sequence is TGCAGTGCTAGAGTGGGACTAGCGGGGACCCACGAGCAGTACTTC. Translating it yields CSARVGLAGTHEQYF.

This clonotype was seen many times. The rearrangement joins TRBV2 to TRBJ2-4, with 7 bases that match TRBD2. The germline CDR1 and CDR2 sequences are SNHLY and FYNNEI. The CDR3 spans 16 residues. V was pared by 3 bases and J by 4 bases, with 9 bases of the junction left unmatched. The CDR3 nucleotides are TGTGCCAGCAGTGAGATGGAGGGAGGGGTGAAAAACATTCAGTACTTC. It is translated as CASSEMEGGVKNIQYF. Full variable domain (missing parts from reference TRBV2 and TRBJ2-4): EPEVTQTPSHQVTQMGQEVILRCVPISNHLYFYWYRQILGQKVEFLVSFYNNEISEKSEIFDDQFSVERPDGSNFTLKIRSTKLEDSAMYFCASSEMEGGVKNIQYFGAGTRLSVL.

The chain uses TRBV19 and TRBJ2-7, with D perhaps TRBD1 (6 bases). V lost 7 bases and J 0 bases, leaving 10 bases between the germline ends. Germline V CDR1 and CDR2: LNHDA, SQIVND (reference sequence). The CDR3 is 13 amino acids. The chain's CDR3 is CASNWGPSYEQYF. CDR3 in DNA: TGTGCCAGTAATTGGGGGCCCTCCTACGAGCAGTACTTC. Combining the CDR3 with reference TRBV19 and TRBJ2-7 gives the whole variable domain DGGITQSPKYLFRKEGQNVTLSCEQNLNHDAMYWYRQDPGQGLRLIYYSQIVNDFQKGDIAEGYSVSREKKESFPLTVTSAQKNPTAFYLCASNWGPSYEQYFGPGTRLTVT.

This sequence joins TRBV12-5 and TRBJ2-7, with no clear D. Trimming pared 0 bases from V and 9 bases from J, leaving 12 bases between. The CDR3 has 13 residues. Germline CDR1 is LGHNT and CDR2 is FRNRAP. CDR3 in DNA: TGTGCTAGTGGTTTGGTACCTCGGGCTGGGCAGTACTTC. Its protein is CASGLVPRAGQYF. Filled out from reference TRBV12-5 and TRBJ2-7, the complete variable domain reads DARVTQTPRHKVTEMGQEVTMRCQPILGHNTVFWYRQTMMQGLELLAYFRNRAPLDDSGMPKDRFSAEMPDATLATLKIQPSEPRDSAVYFCASGLVPRAGQYFGPGTRLTVT.

For this clonotype: The junction and the germline gene differ at one end; a read error may be behind it. The V call is TRBV5-1, the J call TRBJ2-1, with D perhaps TRBD1 or TRBD2 (6 bases each). The germline gives CDR1 SGHRS, CDR2 YFSETQ. This CDR3 has 16 residues. CDR3 nucleotides: TGTGCCAGCAGCTTGCTTTTGGGGGGCTTGTGGAATGAGCAGTTCTTC. It specifies CASSLLLGGLWNEQFF. Complete variable domain (other parts from reference TRBV5-1 and TRBJ2-1): KAGVTQTPRYLIKTRGQQVTLSCSPISGHRSVSWYQQTPGQGLQFLFEYFSETQRNKGNFPGRFSGRQFSNSRSEMNVSTLELGDSALYLCASSLLLGGLWNEQFFGPGTRLTVL.

The chain carries TRBV15 and TRBJ1-4; TRBD1 might be the D (5 bases). V was pared by 6 bases and J by 6 bases, with 11 bases between. Germline V gives CDR1 LNHNV, CDR2 YYDKDF (reference sequence). The CDR3 runs to 13 residues. The CDR3 sequence is CATSGTGYEKLFF. The CDR3, as DNA: TGTGCCACCAGTGGGACGGGATATGAAAAACTGTTTTTT. Full variable domain (missing parts from reference TRBV15 and TRBJ1-4): DAMVIQNPRYQVTQFGKPVTLSCSQTLNHNVMYWYQQKSSQAPKLLFHYYDKDFNNEADTPDNFQSRRPNTSFCFLDIRSPGLGDTAMYLCATSGTGYEKLFFGSGTQLSVL.

The chain has TRBV19 and TRBJ2-7; 8 nucleotides match TRBD1. Germline CDR1 reads LNHDA; CDR2 reads SQIVND (reference sequence). CDR3 size: 14 residues. Trimming cost V 3 bases and J 5 bases; bases outside gene matches: 6. As DNA, the CDR3 is TGTGCCAGTAGTATGGTCCAGGGGGCAGACGAGCAGTACTTC. Amino acid sequence: CASSMVQGADEQYF.

J is TRBJ1-1 and V is TRBV12-3 or TRBV12-4; perhaps TRBD1 as D (5 bases). The ends were cut back, 1 base at V and 10 bases at J, with 16 bases in the middle. The CDR3 has 14 amino acids. The DNA of the CDR3 is TGTGCCAGCAGTTTAGAGCCAGGGCCCTATGGAGCTTTCTTT. Amino acid sequence: CASSLEPGPYGAFF.

The rearrangement links TRBV7-2 to TRBJ2-7, with a weak D call TRBD2 (7 bases). Trimming shortened V by 5 bases and J by 2 bases, and 16 bases separated the two germline ends. CDR3 length: 15 residues. Per the germline V gene, CDR1 is SGHTA and CDR2 is FQGNSA. DNA for the CDR3: TGTGCCAGCAGCCCAACCGGGGGGACAACCTACGAGCAGTACTTC. This codes for CASSPTGGTTYEQYF.

V and J are TRBV7-6 and TRBJ2-3, with D hard to call. From germline, CDR1 is SGHVS and CDR2 FNYEAQ. The length of the CDR3 is 14 residues. V lost 0 bases and J 2 bases, leaving 6 bases between the germline ends. In nucleotides, the CDR3 is TGTGCCAGCAGCTTAGCCCCAGACACAGATACGCAGTATTTT. It is translated as CASSLAPDTDTQYF.

This clonotype was counted only a few times. The chain combines TRBV7-9 with TRBJ2-3; 8 bases map to TRBD1. The CDR3 has 16 amino acids. The germline V gene has CDR1 SEHNR and CDR2 FQNEAQ (reference sequence). The J segment lost 2 bases and the V segment lost 5 bases, leaving 9 bases of the junction unmatched. CDR3 region: CASSKWAGGLTDTQYF. The CDR3 DNA sequence: TGTGCCAGCAGCAAATGGGCAGGGGGCCTCACAGATACGCAGTATTTT.

This clonotype was found once. V gene TRBV19 combines with J gene TRBJ1-5; TRBD1 matches 10 bases. The junction had 6 bases not matched to a gene; V was cut back by 4 bases and J by 6 bases. Germline assignment: CDR1 LNHDA and CDR2 SQIVND (reference sequence). The CDR3 extends over 15 amino acids. This CDR3 is CASSRGGQGRQPQHF. The CDR3 DNA follows: TGTGCCAGTAGTAGGGGGGGACAGGGGCGTCAGCCCCAGCATTTT.

As DNA, the CDR3 is TGTGCCAGCAACATACTCGGGACGCCTGAAAAACTGTTTTTT. This codes for CASNILGTPEKLFF. The V gene is TRBV2, the J gene TRBJ1-4, with D possibly matching TRBD1 (5 bases). Germline V lookup: CDR1 SNHLY, CDR2 FYNNEI. There are 14 residues in the CDR3. The V end lost 7 bases, the J end lost 7 bases, and 16 bases lay between the germline ends.

The chain is built from TRBV15 and TRBJ2-1, with D maybe TRBD2 (6 bases). V was pared by 3 bases and J by 7 bases, with 19 bases between. The CDR3 covers 16 residues. Germline-derived CDR1 and CDR2 are LNHNV and YYDKDF (reference sequence). In DNA form, the CDR3 reads TGTGCCACCAGCAGCTCCAGGTCGGGAGACTGGAATGAGCAGTTCTTC. Translated: CATSSSRSGDWNEQFF.

This sequence joins TRBV29-1 and TRBJ1-2; weak D call: TRBD1 (5 bases). Germline V CDR1 and CDR2: SQVTM, ANQGSEA. This CDR3 contains 13 residues. Trimming cost V 4 bases and J 5 bases, with 14 bases left between them. The CDR3 loop reads CSVAGGIWYGYTF. CDR3 sequence (DNA): TGCAGCGTTGCTGGGGGGATTTGGTATGGCTACACCTTC.

A word on this clonotype: The junction shows a germline mismatch at one end, possibly a read error. The chain is built from TRBV14 and TRBJ1-1; TRBD1 aligns across 9 bases. The CDR3 runs 13 residues. Germline V gene lookup returns CDR1 SGHDN and CDR2 FVKESK. CDR3 nucleotide sequence: TGTGCCACCAGCGGACAGGGGAAAGCTGAAGCTTTCTTT. This encodes CATSGQGKAEAFF. The full variable domain, in which reference TRBV14 and TRBJ1-1 provide the parts outside the CDR3, is EAGVTQFPSHSVIEKGQTVTLRCDPISGHDNLYWYRRVMGKEIKFLLHFVKESKQDESGMPNNRFLAERTGGTYSTLKVQPAELEDSGVYFCATSGQGKAEAFFGQGTRLTVV.

V is TRBV5-1 and J is TRBJ1-4; D gene unclear. Trimming stripped 1 base from V and 8 bases from J, with 9 bases between. CDR3 size: 13 residues. Germline CDR1 reads SGHRS; CDR2 reads YFSETQ. In DNA, the CDR3 is TGCGCCAGCAGCTTGTGGCCCGGGGAAAAACTGTTTTTT. It codes for CASSLWPGEKLFF. Together with reference TRBV5-1 and TRBJ1-4, the CDR3 gives the full variable domain: KAGVTQTPRYLIKTRGQQVTLSCSPISGHRSVSWYQQTPGQGLQFLFEYFSETQRNKGNFPGRFSGRQFSNSRSEMNVSTLELGDSALYLCASSLWPGEKLFFGSGTQLSVL.

V and J are TRBV6-5 and TRBJ1-6, with 7 bases lining up with TRBD1. The V gene's germline CDR1 is MNHEY and CDR2 SVGAGI. The CDR3 has 13 residues. Unmatched junction bases numbered 6, after V lost 9 bases and J lost 7 bases. In DNA form, the CDR3 reads TGTGCCAGTCGACAGGGTCCGAATTCACCCCTCCACTTT. It yields the protein CASRQGPNSPLHF.

The CDR3 here is CASSVGVGIADTQYF. The CDR3 region has the DNA TGTGCCAGCAGCGTGGGGGTAGGGATCGCAGATACGCAGTATTTT. The chain is built from TRBV9 and TRBJ2-3; either TRBD1 or TRBD2 may fit D (5 bases each). This CDR3 is built from 15 residues. Trimming pared 2 bases from V and 4 bases from J, leaving 14 bases between. Germline values: CDR1 SGDLS, CDR2 YYNGEE.

V gene TRBV20-1 combines with J gene TRBJ2-7; D perhaps matches TRBD1 (6 bases). V was clipped by 4 bases and J by 1 base, with 14 bases between them. The length of the CDR3 is 14 residues. The germline gives CDR1 DFQATT, CDR2 SNEGSKA (reference sequence). In nucleotides, the CDR3 is TGCAGTGCTACGAGACAGGTCGCGTCCTACGAGCAGTACTTC. It translates to CSATRQVASYEQYF.

Comment on this clonotype: The junction differs from germline at one of its ends, possibly a read error. This chain joins TRBV5-4 and TRBJ2-1, with TRBD2 matching over 10 bases. Looked up from germline, CDR1 is SGHNT and CDR2 is YYREEE (reference sequence). The CDR3 is 15 amino acids. The CDR3 bases are TGCGCCAGCAGCCAAGAGAGAGCGGGGGGGCAGGAGCAGTTCTTC. Translation gives CASSQERAGGQEQFF.

The rearrangement uses TRBV4-3 and TRBJ2-1, with TRBD2 identical over 8 bases. The germline gives CDR1 LGHNA, CDR2 YSLEER. Trimming at V came to 0 bases and at J to 1 base, leaving 11 bases not matched to a gene. This CDR3 spans 19 amino acids. CDR3 nucleotides: TGCGCCAGCAGCCAAGATTCGGCGTGGCCTAGCGGGTCCTACAATGAGCAGTTCTTC. Protein: CASSQDSAWPSGSYNEQFF.

The chain is built from TRBV7-9 and TRBJ2-5; no clear D. Per the germline V gene, CDR1 is SEHNR and CDR2 is FQNEAQ (reference sequence). Trimming removed 1 base from V and 2 bases from J, with 8 bases in between. This CDR3 has 14 residues. CDR3 in DNA: TGTGCCAGCAGCTTAGAACCCCCGCAAGAGACCCAGTACTTC. The encoded protein is CASSLEPPQETQYF.